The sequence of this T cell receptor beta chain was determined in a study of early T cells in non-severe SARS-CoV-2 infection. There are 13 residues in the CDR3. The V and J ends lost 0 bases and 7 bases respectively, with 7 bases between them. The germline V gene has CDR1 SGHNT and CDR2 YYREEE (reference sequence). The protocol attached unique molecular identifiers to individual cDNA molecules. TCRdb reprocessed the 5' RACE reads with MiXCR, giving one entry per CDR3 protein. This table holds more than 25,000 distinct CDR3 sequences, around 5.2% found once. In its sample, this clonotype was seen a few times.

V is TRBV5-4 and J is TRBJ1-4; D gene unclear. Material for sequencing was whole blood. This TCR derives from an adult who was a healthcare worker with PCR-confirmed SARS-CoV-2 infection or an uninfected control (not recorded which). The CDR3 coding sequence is TGTGCCAGCAGCTTGGATACGGCTGAAAAACTGTTTTTT. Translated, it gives CASSLDTAEKLFF.